These 29 T cell receptor beta chains were sequenced from one sample in a study of T-cell reconstitution after alpha-beta-depleted transplantation in children. The authors prepared the TCRbeta library with unique molecular identifiers. TCRdb reanalysed the PCR reads using MiXCR and keeps one entry per CDR3 protein. The data hold around 800,000 distinct CDR3 sequences, with about 16% observed a single time. The sample here was PBMCs, mostly from graft donor cells, taken 360 days after TCRalphabeta/CD19-depleted stem cell transplant. The receptors here all came from a male patient aged 10 to 17 who had a stem cell transplant for acute lymphoblastic leukemia, so the T cells may come from the graft donor.

CDR3 residues: CSARVGTIETQYF. CDR3 nucleotides: TGCAGTGCTAGAGTTGGGACTATAGAGACCCAGTACTTC. The chain links TRBV20-1 to TRBJ2-5; the match to TRBD2 covers 7 bases. V trimming: 1 base; J trimming: 4 bases; junction bases outside the gene matches: 3. Germline CDR1 and CDR2: DFQATT and SNEGSKA (reference sequence). This CDR3 has 13 residues.

The rearrangement joins TRBV19 to TRBJ2-7, with D possibly TRBD2 on 6 matching bases. The CDR3 spans 15 residues. Germline V gene lookup returns CDR1 LNHDA and CDR2 SQIVND (reference sequence). With 1 base removed from V and 2 bases from J, the gap between germline ends came to 12 bases. The CDR3 loop reads CASSIVAAGPYEQYF. CDR3 nucleotides: TGTGCCAGTAGTATAGTAGCCGCGGGACCCTACGAGCAGTACTTC. Supplemented by reference TRBV19 and TRBJ2-7, the full variable domain reads DGGITQSPKYLFRKEGQNVTLSCEQNLNHDAMYWYRQDPGQGLRLIYYSQIVNDFQKGDIAEGYSVSREKKESFPLTVTSAQKNPTAFYLCASSIVAAGPYEQYFGPGTRLTVT.

This clonotype turned up a few times. The chain recombines TRBV27 with TRBJ2-1, with 7 bases aligning to TRBD1. This CDR3 contains 15 residues. Germline assignment: CDR1 MNHEY and CDR2 SMNVEV (reference sequence). Trimming cost V 1 base and J 5 bases; bases outside gene matches: 5. CDR3 nucleotides: TGTGCCAGCAGTTTATGGGGACAGTCCAACAATGAGCAGTTCTTC. Its protein is CASSLWGQSNNEQFF.

DNA for the CDR3: TGTGCCAGCAGTTTATGGGCAGGGCGGAATGAGCAGTTCTTC. Protein: CASSLWAGRNEQFF. The gene calls are TRBV27 and TRBJ2-1; D is perhaps TRBD1 (5 bases). The V end was cut by 1 base, the J end by 7 bases, with 11 bases between. The CDR3 runs 14 residues. Germline CDR1 MNHEY, CDR2 SMNVEV (reference sequence).

The V and J genes are TRBV4-2 and TRBJ2-7, with D possibly matching TRBD2 (6 bases). This CDR3 contains 15 residues. V lost 1 base, J lost 6 bases, and 16 bases lay in between. Per germline, CDR1 LGHNA and CDR2 YNFKEQ. In nucleotides, the CDR3 is TGTGCCAGCAGCCAAGTAAGCGGAGGGTCTCCCGAGCAGTACTTC. Its protein product is CASSQVSGGSPEQYF.

This clonotype has a handful of counts. V gene TRBV5-1 combines with J gene TRBJ2-2; no definite D call. The CDR3 sequence is 13 residues long. Looked up from germline, CDR1 is SGHRS and CDR2 is YFSETQ. With 6 bases removed from V and 5 bases from J, the gap between germline ends came to 11 bases. The CDR3 is CASMSNPTGELFF. CDR3 bases: TGCGCCAGCATGTCGAACCCGACCGGGGAGCTGTTTTTT.

About this clonotype itself: Here the CDR3 omits its conserved ending phenylalanine or tryptophan, so a read error is the likely source. CDR3: CASSAEATNEKLFC. The CDR3 coding sequence is TGTGCCAGCAGCGCAGAGGCAACTAATGAAAAACTGTTTTGT. This chain joins TRBV9 and TRBJ1-4; D gene unclear. There are 14 residues in the CDR3. V was shortened by 3 bases and J by 0 bases, with 6 bases between the two germline ends. Germline values: CDR1 SGDLS, CDR2 YYNGEE.

This clonotype was detected a few times. The V gene is TRBV4-2, the J gene TRBJ2-2, with 15 positions matching TRBD2. Germline CDR1 and CDR2: LGHNA and YNFKEQ. CDR3 length: 22 amino acids. J was trimmed by 0 bases and V by 5 bases; bases with no gene match: 16. CDR3 in amino acids: CASSTTNRGLAGGLPNTGELFF. The CDR3 DNA reads as TGTGCCAGCAGCACAACTAATAGGGGACTAGCGGGAGGCCTTCCGAACACCGGGGAGCTGTTTTTT.

This clonotype was found a few times. The chain recombines TRBV5-1 with TRBJ2-1, with 8 bases fitting TRBD1. The J segment lost 8 bases and the V segment lost 6 bases, leaving 10 bases of the junction unmatched. The germline CDR1 and CDR2 sequences are SGHRS and YFSETQ. The CDR3 length is 14 residues. The CDR3 spells CASTTDRGEYEQFF. CDR3 DNA sequence: TGCGCCAGCACCACTGACAGGGGAGAATATGAGCAGTTCTTC.

There are many counts of this clonotype. V gene TRBV4-1 combines with J gene TRBJ2-1; D is unresolved. V was clipped by 0 bases and J by 15 bases, with 18 bases between them. The CDR3 is 14 amino acids. Looked up from germline, CDR1 is MGHRA and CDR2 is YSYEKL. CDR3 amino acids: CASSQDAMAQRRFF. CDR3 DNA: TGCGCCAGCAGCCAAGATGCCATGGCACAACGTAGGTTCTTC.

This clonotype turned up a few times. This chain connects TRBV2 to TRBJ2-7, with TRBD2 matching over 7 bases. CDR1 and CDR2 (germline): SNHLY, FYNNEI. The length of the CDR3 is 14 residues. With V trimmed by 4 bases and J by 1 base, 4 bases remained unmatched. The CDR3 DNA follows: TGTGCCAGCAGTGGATCGGGACTATCCTACGAGCAGTACTTC. This gives the protein CASSGSGLSYEQYF.

This clonotype was observed many times. The chain is built from TRBV12-3 or TRBV12-4 and TRBJ2-1; perhaps TRBD2 as D (5 bases). V shed 6 bases and J shed 2 bases, with 17 bases lying between them. This CDR3 is 16 amino acids long. The CDR3 loop reads CASRKPSRWAYNEQFF. The CDR3 DNA sequence: TGTGCCAGCAGAAAACCTAGCCGCTGGGCCTACAATGAGCAGTTCTTC.

This clonotype was seen a few times. The chain joins TRBV5-1 to TRBJ2-3; D gene uncertain. This CDR3 is built from 14 residues. The V gene lost 0 bases and the J gene lost 6 bases, with 11 bases spanning the gap. The V gene's germline CDR1 is SGHRS and CDR2 YFSETQ. CDR3 amino acids: CASSLGPSSDTQYF. The DNA of the CDR3 is TGCGCCAGCAGCTTGGGACCTTCTAGTGATACGCAGTATTTT.

This clonotype has a handful of counts. The J gene is TRBJ2-2, the V gene TRBV6-2 or TRBV6-3, with D perhaps TRBD2 (5 bases). Trimming shortened V by 2 bases and J by 1 base, and 11 bases separated the two germline ends. Germline loops: CDR1 MNHEY, CDR2 SVGEGT. The CDR3 runs 16 residues. The CDR3 region has the DNA TGTGCCAGCAGTTACCCACTAGTTAGGAACACCGGGGAGCTGTTTTTT. Translating it yields CASSYPLVRNTGELFF.

The genes are TRBV7-9 and TRBJ2-5; D possibly corresponds to TRBD2 (6 bases). The V gene's germline CDR1 is SEHNR and CDR2 FQNEAQ (reference sequence). V was cut by 6 bases and J by 1 base, with 12 bases left in between. This CDR3 comprises 14 residues. The CDR3 bases are TGTGCCAGCAGGGACGTCGGGGGCCAAGAGACCCAGTACTTC. This sequence encodes CASRDVGGQETQYF. The whole variable domain, filled in from reference TRBV7-9 and TRBJ2-5, reads DTGVSQNPRHKITKRGQNVTFRCDPISEHNRLYWYRQTLGQGPEFLTYFQNEAQLEKSRLLSDRFSAERPKGSFSTLEIQRTEQGDSAMYLCASRDVGGQETQYFGPGTRLLVL.

This rearrangement joins TRBV29-1 to TRBJ1-3, with D tentatively TRBD1 (5 bases). The CDR3 has 14 residues. The germline V and J ends were trimmed by 2 bases and 2 bases, with 10 bases remaining between them. Germline CDR1 SQVTM, CDR2 ANQGSEA. CDR3 bases: TGCAGCGTTGAAAGGGACGGGACTGGAAACACCATATATTTT. Amino acids: CSVERDGTGNTIYF. The full variable domain, rest sourced from reference TRBV29-1 and TRBJ1-3, is SAVISQKPSRDICQRGTSLTIQCQVDSQVTMMFWYRQQPGQSLTLIATANQGSEATYESGFVIDKFPISRPNLTFSTLTVSNMSPEDSSIYLCSVERDGTGNTIYFGEGSWLTVV.

The chain is built from TRBV20-1 and TRBJ1-4, with D uncertain. The CDR3 has 13 residues. Trimming removed 5 bases at V and 5 bases at J, with 12 bases between. Germline V lookup: CDR1 DFQATT, CDR2 SNEGSKA (reference sequence). As DNA, the CDR3 is TGCAGTGCTCCCTGGCCTGGGAATGAAAAACTGTTTTTT. Its protein is CSAPWPGNEKLFF.

The V call is TRBV19, the J call TRBJ2-7; 7 bases agree with TRBD1. J gave up 4 bases and V 5 bases, and 8 bases lay outside the gene matches. This CDR3 contains 14 residues. Per germline, CDR1 LNHDA and CDR2 SQIVND (reference sequence). The CDR3 DNA follows: TGTGCCAGTAGTGCACAGGGGAACCTTTACGAGCAGTACTTC. Its translation: CASSAQGNLYEQYF.

The chain couples TRBV6-1 to TRBJ2-1, with 10 bases aligning to TRBD2. This CDR3 contains 15 residues. Trimming at V came to 6 bases and at J to 7 bases, leaving 9 bases not matched to a gene. Germline lookup yields CDR1 MNHNS and CDR2 SASEGT. Written as DNA, the CDR3 is TGTGCCAGCAGCCCCACTAGCGGGGTACTAAATGAGCAGTTCTTC. Protein product: CASSPTSGVLNEQFF.

A word on this clonotype: The junction differs from germline at one of its ends, possibly a read error. The rearrangement joins TRBV5-1 to TRBJ2-1; D is undetermined. The germline V gene has CDR1 SGHRS and CDR2 YFSETQ. There are 12 residues in the CDR3. The CDR3 region is CASSYANAEQFF. CDR3 sequence (DNA): TGCGCCAGCAGTTACGCTAACGCGGAGCAATTCTTC.

The chain is built from TRBV15 and TRBJ2-7; 10 bases match TRBD1. Trimming cost V 4 bases and J 2 bases; bases outside gene matches: 5. CDR1 is LNHNV and CDR2 is YYDKDF in the germline V gene (reference sequence). This CDR3 has 15 amino acids. The CDR3 nucleotides are TGTGCCACCAGCATGGACAGGGGGGGCCCCTACGAGCAGTACTTC. Translated: CATSMDRGGPYEQYF.

Only a few counts were recorded for this clonotype. The CDR3 region is CASSSTASTEAFF. In DNA form, the CDR3 reads TGTGCCAGCTCATCCACCGCTAGCACTGAAGCTTTCTTT. The chain carries TRBV18 and TRBJ1-1; no firm D call. The CDR3 sequence is 13 residues long. The germline CDR1 and CDR2 sequences are KGHSH and LQKENI. V was clipped by 5 bases and J by 4 bases, with 11 bases between them.

The CDR3 here is CAISELAEFLEQYF. The CDR3 nucleotides read TGTGCCATCAGTGAACTAGCGGAGTTCCTCGAGCAGTACTTC. The chain links TRBV10-3 to TRBJ2-7, with TRBD2 matching 8 bases. CDR1 and CDR2 from the germline V gene are ENHRY and SYGVKD. The CDR3 totals 14 residues. The V and J ends lost 3 bases and 6 bases, in that order; junction bases with no gene match: 7.

This clonotype was seen a handful of times. The gene calls are TRBV3-1 and TRBJ2-1; possible D gene TRBD2, 5 bases. The CDR3 covers 13 residues. Germline V gene data show CDR1 as LGHDT and CDR2 as YNNKEL (reference sequence). The V gene lost 3 bases and the J gene lost 8 bases, with 11 bases spanning the gap. The DNA of the CDR3 is TGTGCCAGCAGCCAGTCTTCGGGGTATGAGCAGTTCTTC. Encoded protein: CASSQSSGYEQFF.

The chain links TRBV28 to TRBJ2-1; 12 positions agree with TRBD2. The CDR3 sequence is 14 residues long. The V segment lost 5 bases and the J segment 15 bases; nucleotides outside the gene matches: 11. Germline lookup yields CDR1 MDHEN and CDR2 SYDVKM. The DNA of the CDR3 is TGTGCCAGCAGTCAAAGACTAGCGGGAGTAGGTCGGTTCTTC. Amino acid sequence: CASSQRLAGVGRFF. Full variable domain (remainder filled in from reference TRBV28 and TRBJ2-1): DVKVTQSSRYLVKRTGEKVFLECVQDMDHENMFWYRQDPGLGLRLIYFSYDVKMKEKGDIPEGYSVSREKKERFSLILESASTNQTSMYLCASSQRLAGVGRFFGPGTRLTVL.

This clonotype was counted many times. The chain uses TRBV27 and TRBJ2-7; a possible D gene is TRBD1 (5 bases). Germline CDR1 is MNHEY and CDR2 is SMNVEV (reference sequence). V dropped 2 bases and J dropped 4 bases, with 9 bases sitting between them. The CDR3 runs to 13 residues. The CDR3 spells CASSLHTGYEQYF. CDR3 sequence (DNA): TGTGCCAGCAGTTTACATACAGGATACGAGCAGTACTTC.

This clonotype appeared a few times. The rearrangement links TRBV7-6 to TRBJ2-7; 9 positions agree with TRBD1. In germline, CDR1 is SGHVS, CDR2 FNYEAQ. V shed 5 bases and J 2 bases; nucleotides not matched to a gene: 7. The CDR3 consists of 15 residues. This CDR3 is CASSQGTGSTYEQYF. DNA of the CDR3: TGTGCCAGCAGCCAAGGGACAGGGAGCACCTACGAGCAGTACTTC.

In this sample, this clonotype turned up a few times. The chain links TRBV5-1 to TRBJ2-7; TRBD2 matches at 13 bases. After removal of 0 bases from V and 9 bases from J, the junction contained 9 bases not matched to a gene. Germline loops: CDR1 SGHRS, CDR2 YFSETQ. The CDR3 sequence is 16 residues long. DNA for the CDR3: TGCGCCAGCAGCTTGGTTGGGACTAGCGGGACCACGCGGCAGTACTTC. It specifies CASSLVGTSGTTRQYF.

The CDR3 region is CASSWSGGGRDTQYF. DNA for the CDR3: TGCGCCAGCAGCTGGTCCGGGGGGGGTCGAGATACGCAGTATTTT. The chain recombines TRBV5-1 with TRBJ2-3; the match to TRBD2 covers 8 bases. The CDR3 runs to 15 residues. J was trimmed by 5 bases and V by 3 bases; bases with no gene match: 8. CDR1 SGHRS and CDR2 YFSETQ come from the germline V gene.